This entry lists 25 T cell receptor beta chains sequenced from one sample in a study of cytomegalovirus exposure and HLA in healthy donors. Produced via immunoSEQ multiplex PCR; TCRdb's table is partial and in-frame only. This sample has roughly 120,000 clones; 70% to 90% occur once, and the top ten carry around 4.5%. Sequenced: PBMCs. The source is a man between 18 and 29 years old in good health and CMV-seropositive.

V and J are TRBV19 and TRBJ1-1, with D maybe TRBD1 (5 bases). The CDR3 covers 15 residues. Deletions cut 5 bases from V and 0 bases from J, with 13 bases between. The V gene's germline CDR1 is LNHDA and CDR2 SQIVND (reference sequence). The CDR3 region is CASSLRVGVNTEAFF. The CDR3 region has the DNA TGTGCCAGTAGTTTACGGGTAGGGGTGAACACTGAAGCTTTCTTT.

J is TRBJ2-7 and V is TRBV2; 8 bases map to TRBD1. Trimming at V came to 3 bases and at J to 4 bases, leaving 14 bases not matched to a gene. The CDR3 is 17 residues long. Germline V CDR1 and CDR2: SNHLY, FYNNEI. The CDR3 sequence is CASSDPSRTGSSYEQYF. CDR3 nucleotides: TGTGCCAGCAGTGACCCGAGCCGGACAGGGTCGAGTTACGAGCAGTACTTC.

The chain has TRBV5-1 and TRBJ1-4; D not resolved. V was cut by 0 bases and J by 5 bases, with 8 bases left in between. Germline-derived CDR1 and CDR2 are SGHRS and YFSETQ. The CDR3 length is 14 residues. The CDR3 DNA follows: TGCGCCAGCAGCTTGGACAGTCAAAATGAAAAACTGTTTTTT. This gives the protein CASSLDSQNEKLFF. Full variable domain (rest looked up from reference TRBV5-1 and TRBJ1-4): KAGVTQTPRYLIKTRGQQVTLSCSPISGHRSVSWYQQTPGQGLQFLFEYFSETQRNKGNFPGRFSGRQFSNSRSEMNVSTLELGDSALYLCASSLDSQNEKLFFGSGTQLSVL.

This clone was counted a single time. The rearrangement links TRBV5-1 to TRBJ2-7; the D gene is possibly TRBD2 (7 bases). V lost 4 bases and J lost 2, with 13 bases in between. The CDR3 extends over 14 amino acids. Germline-derived CDR1 and CDR2 are SGHRS and YFSETQ. CDR3 nucleotides: TGCGCCAGCAGCGTGGCCGGGGGGCCCTACGAGCAGTACTTC. Translating gives CASSVAGGPYEQYF.

The rearrangement joins TRBV2 to TRBJ2-1; 9 positions match TRBD2. The V gene end was trimmed by 4 bases and the J gene end by 10 bases; junction bases not matched to a gene: 5. The CDR3 spans 13 residues. Germline CDR1 SNHLY, CDR2 FYNNEI. CDR3 sequence: CASSGGAGGEQFF. The DNA for the CDR3 is TGTGCCAGCAGTGGGGGAGCGGGGGGCGAGCAGTTCTTC.

The rearrangement uses TRBV7-9 and TRBJ1-6, with D unresolved. CDR1 SEHNR and CDR2 FQNEAQ come from the germline V gene (reference sequence). V was cut by 4 bases and J by 0 bases, with 10 bases left in between. The CDR3 extends over 16 amino acids. The CDR3: CASSWAEGSYNSPLHF. CDR3 nucleotides: TGTGCCAGCAGCTGGGCGGAGGGCTCCTATAATTCACCCCTCCACTTT.

The genes are TRBV6-1 and TRBJ1-2; D gene ambiguous. V was trimmed by 0 bases and J by 6 bases, leaving 11 bases between them. Germline lookup yields CDR1 MNHNS and CDR2 SASEGT. The CDR3 runs to 14 residues. In DNA form, the CDR3 reads TGTGCCAGCAGTGAAGCTTGGAGGGCCAATGGCTACACCTTC. Translation gives CASSEAWRANGYTF.

The chain has TRBV9 and TRBJ1-1; D may be TRBD1 (6 bases). The germline gives CDR1 SGDLS, CDR2 YYNGEE. The V and J ends lost 4 bases and 6 bases respectively, with 16 bases between them. This CDR3 region has 14 residues. CDR3 protein: CASSRLIQGPEAFF. The CDR3 DNA reads TGTGCCAGCAGCCGCCTAATACAGGGCCCTGAAGCTTTCTTT.

This rearrangement joins TRBV5-6 to TRBJ1-2, with 11 bases fitting TRBD1. The ends lost 4 bases at V and 1 base at J; junction bases unmatched: 9. Germline V CDR1 and CDR2: SGHDT, YYEEEE. The CDR3 runs to 17 residues. Written as DNA, the CDR3 is TGTGCCAGCAGCGGACGGACAGGGGGCGCGATTAACTATGGCTACACCTTC. Encoded protein: CASSGRTGGAINYGYTF.

CDR3 sequence (DNA): TGTGCCAGTAGTCCCCGGGGTTCGTATGGCTACACCTTC. Amino acid sequence: CASSPRGSYGYTF. The chain joins TRBV19 to TRBJ1-2; no firm D call. The CDR3 has 13 residues. V lost 5 bases and J lost 5, with 12 bases in between. In germline, CDR1 is LNHDA, CDR2 SQIVND (reference sequence). The full variable domain, rest sourced from reference TRBV19 and TRBJ1-2, is DGGITQSPKYLFRKEGQNVTLSCEQNLNHDAMYWYRQDPGQGLRLIYYSQIVNDFQKGDIAEGYSVSREKKESFPLTVTSAQKNPTAFYLCASSPRGSYGYTFGSGTRLTVV.

In regard to this clone: This CDR3 is also generated by other DNA sequences in the sample. This chain joins TRBV2 and TRBJ1-5; 7 bases are a match to TRBD1. Germline loops: CDR1 SNHLY, CDR2 FYNNEI. The CDR3 length is 14 residues. V was clipped by 4 bases and J by 2 bases; unmatched bases: 2. CDR3 bases: TGTGCCAGCAGTGGACAGGGAGGCAATCAGCCCCAGCATTTT. Residues: CASSGQGGNQPQHF.

V is TRBV2 and J is TRBJ2-6, with TRBD1 matching over 9 bases. Germline V gene sequence: CDR1 SNHLY, CDR2 FYNNEI. This CDR3 has 18 amino acids. V lost 7 bases to trimming and J lost 0 bases; unmatched junction nucleotides: 10. CDR3 in DNA: TGTGCCAGCAATAAACAGGGGGCGCAGGTCTCTGGGGCCAACGTCCTGACTTTC. It translates to CASNKQGAQVSGANVLTF.

The sample holds a few counts of this clone. V is TRBV19 and J is TRBJ1-6; tentative D call: TRBD1 (5 bases). Germline values: CDR1 LNHDA, CDR2 SQIVND (reference sequence). The CDR3 runs 15 residues. Trimming took 5 bases from V and 9 from J, leaving 17 bases between them. CDR3 coding DNA: TGTGCCAGTAGTGGCCAGCGGGGGGTAAGTTCACCCCTCCACTTT. Translation gives CASSGQRGVSSPLHF. The full variable domain, with the rest looked up from reference TRBV19 and TRBJ1-6, is DGGITQSPKYLFRKEGQNVTLSCEQNLNHDAMYWYRQDPGQGLRLIYYSQIVNDFQKGDIAEGYSVSREKKESFPLTVTSAQKNPTAFYLCASSGQRGVSSPLHFGNGTRLTVT.

This clone was recorded a few times. The genes are TRBV19 and TRBJ1-2; 8 bases align to TRBD1. The CDR3 contains 14 residues. Germline loops: CDR1 LNHDA, CDR2 SQIVND (reference sequence). J gave up 8 bases and V 3 bases, and 8 bases lay outside the gene matches. This CDR3 is CASSISGGVFGYTF. The CDR3 region has the DNA TGTGCCAGTAGTATCTCAGGGGGCGTCTTCGGCTACACCTTC. Combining the CDR3 with reference TRBV19 and TRBJ1-2 gives the whole variable domain DGGITQSPKYLFRKEGQNVTLSCEQNLNHDAMYWYRQDPGQGLRLIYYSQIVNDFQKGDIAEGYSVSREKKESFPLTVTSAQKNPTAFYLCASSISGGVFGYTFGSGTRLTVV.

The gene calls are TRBV30 and TRBJ2-7; 8 bases map to TRBD1. J lost 3 bases, V lost 2 bases, and 6 bases had no gene match. Germline CDR1 GTSNPN, CDR2 SVGIG (reference sequence). The CDR3 consists of 14 residues. The CDR3 reads CAWSRRGPHYEQYF. CDR3 sequence (DNA): TGTGCCTGGAGTCGCAGGGGGCCCCACTACGAGCAGTACTTC.

V gene TRBV18 combines with J gene TRBJ2-5, with 7 bases fitting TRBD1. This CDR3 has 15 amino acids. The V segment lost 0 bases and the J segment 2 bases; nucleotides outside the gene matches: 3. Per germline, CDR1 KGHSH and CDR2 LQKENI. CDR3 DNA: TGTGCCAGCTCACCACCGCAACAGGGGCAAGAGACCCAGTACTTC. Amino acid sequence: CASSPPQQGQETQYF.

This clone was recorded a few times. V usage is TRBV5-4 and J usage is TRBJ1-2, with D possibly being TRBD1 (6 bases). CDR1 is SGHNT, CDR2 YYREEE, per germline (reference sequence). Between the trimmed V and J ends, which lost 8 bases and 0 bases, there was a span of 14 bases. This CDR3 comprises 14 residues. This chain's CDR3 is CASKRDTANYGYTF. The CDR3 region has the DNA TGTGCCAGTAAACGGGACACAGCTAACTATGGCTACACCTTC.

In regard to this clone: Other DNA variants within this sample encode the same CDR3. The V gene is TRBV7-9, the J gene TRBJ1-1; 8 bases align to TRBD1. V was pared by 5 bases and J by 0 bases, with 2 bases of the junction left unmatched. The CDR3 is 14 amino acids. The V gene's germline CDR1 is SEHNR and CDR2 FQNEAQ (reference sequence). The CDR3 loop reads CASSRQGLNTEAFF. Here the CDR3 DNA reads TGTGCCAGCAGCAGACAGGGGCTGAACACTGAAGCTTTCTTT.

This chain joins TRBV12-1 and TRBJ2-5; TRBD2 is the table's D call, not checked against the DNA. TRBV12-1 is termed a pseudogene. There are 18 residues in the CDR3. In nucleotides, the CDR3 is TGTGCCAGCAGCTTTGTTACTAGCGGGGGGGCCTGTGGTGAGACCCAGTACTTC. Encoded protein: CASSFVTSGGACGETQYF.

This chain uses TRBV18 with TRBJ2-7, with a possible D match to TRBD2 (7 bases). Trimming stripped 2 bases from V and 7 bases from J, with 12 bases between. The germline CDR1 and CDR2 sequences are KGHSH and LQKENI. The CDR3 has 13 residues. The CDR3 DNA sequence: TGTGCCAGCTCACCATTTGAGGGGGGGGAGCAGTACTTC. This encodes CASSPFEGGEQYF.

The chain couples TRBV4-1 to TRBJ1-6, with D perhaps TRBD1 (6 bases). Trimming left V 3 bases short and J 8 bases short, with 14 bases between. The CDR3 is made up of 15 amino acids. Germline-derived CDR1 and CDR2 are MGHRA and YSYEKL. The CDR3 region has the DNA TGCGCCAGCAGCCACGTGCTGGGGGCAGATTCACCCCTCCACTTT. Residues: CASSHVLGADSPLHF.

The chain is built from TRBV27 and TRBJ1-6, with TRBD1 matching 8 bases. This CDR3 contains 14 residues. Germline V gene lookup returns CDR1 MNHEY and CDR2 SMNVEV (reference sequence). The J segment lost 7 bases and the V segment lost 4 bases, leaving 3 bases of the junction unmatched. The CDR3: CASSWTGSNSPLHF. CDR3 in DNA: TGTGCCAGCAGTTGGACAGGGTCCAATTCACCCCTCCACTTT.

The chain is built from TRBV6-6 and TRBJ1-6; TRBD1 matches at 7 bases. The CDR3 contains 16 residues. J gave up 4 bases and V 6 bases, and 9 bases lay outside the gene matches. From germline, CDR1 is MNHNY and CDR2 SVGAGI (reference sequence). The CDR3 DNA follows: TGTGCCAGCAGCCCAAGGACAGGCACTTATAATTCACCCCTCCACTTT. Its translation: CASSPRTGTYNSPLHF.

The chain recombines TRBV5-1 with TRBJ1-2; D unclear. This CDR3 is built from 16 residues. V was pared by 4 bases and J by 1 base, with 17 bases between. Germline V lookup: CDR1 SGHRS, CDR2 YFSETQ. The CDR3 nucleotides read TGCGCCAGCAGCCTCCCACCGACTGCTCTTAACTATGGCTACACCTTC. It yields the protein CASSLPPTALNYGYTF. The variable domain in full, with the rest retrieved from reference TRBV5-1 and TRBJ1-2, is KAGVTQTPRYLIKTRGQQVTLSCSPISGHRSVSWYQQTPGQGLQFLFEYFSETQRNKGNFPGRFSGRQFSNSRSEMNVSTLELGDSALYLCASSLPPTALNYGYTFGSGTRLTVV.

V is TRBV28 and J is TRBJ2-7; D possibly corresponds to TRBD2 (6 bases). Trimming took off 3 bases at V and 2 bases at J, with 20 bases between the two ends. Germline CDR1 MDHEN, CDR2 SYDVKM. CDR3 length equals 17 residues. The CDR3 protein is CASSFVLKFGGTYEQYF. In DNA, the CDR3 is TGTGCCAGCAGTTTTGTCCTCAAGTTCGGGGGAACCTACGAGCAGTACTTC.